The 10 T cell receptor beta chains reported below all come from one sample, sequenced in a study of a mutant IDH1 vaccine in newly diagnosed glioma. Their antigens are not known. Method: immunoSEQ multiplex PCR; TCRdb's copy keeps in-frame clones and lacks some. The top ten hold around 2.5% of the sample, which has 25,000 to 35,000 clones, approximately 88% seen once. Time point here: week 23, last vaccination. Each dose of the vaccine consisted of 300 ug of mutant IDH1 20-mer peptide, with topical imiquimod. The sample here was PBMCs, taken from a glioma patient whose treatment included an IDH1 peptide vaccine. The receptors originated from a man aged 35 to 55 with glioma.

The chain uses TRBV29-1 and TRBJ2-3; D might be TRBD1 or TRBD2, each matching 5 bases. Germline-derived CDR1 and CDR2 are SQVTM and ANQGSEA. This CDR3 is built from 12 residues. The V end lost 6 bases, the J end lost 5 bases, and 12 bases lay between the germline ends. The CDR3 here is CSVIEGRDTQYF. As DNA, the CDR3 is TGCAGCGTGATAGAGGGGAGAGATACGCAGTATTTT.

This chain uses TRBV7-2 with TRBJ2-3; D remains unclear. Germline CDR1 SGHTA, CDR2 FQGNSA. Trimming removed 2 bases at V and 0 bases at J, with 9 bases between. This CDR3 spans 15 amino acids. The CDR3 loop is CASSLISASTDTQYF. CDR3 sequence (DNA): TGTGCCAGCAGCTTAATAAGCGCTAGCACAGATACGCAGTATTTT.

The chain uses TRBV18 and TRBJ1-4; 8 positions agree with TRBD1. Germline assignment: CDR1 KGHSH and CDR2 LQKENI. There are 16 residues in the CDR3. Losses at the gene ends were 5 bases for V and 8 bases for J; bases not matched to a gene: 13. This CDR3 is CASSRYRGTVDEKLFF. The CDR3 nucleotides read TGTGCCAGCTCAAGGTACAGGGGGACAGTTGACGAAAAACTGTTTTTT.

The chain recombines TRBV5-1 with TRBJ1-2; D gene ambiguous. CDR1 is SGHRS and CDR2 is YFSETQ in the germline V gene. This CDR3 comprises 13 residues. The V gene lost 2 bases and the J gene lost 1 base, with 6 bases spanning the gap. The CDR3 spells CASSFTDNYGYTF. CDR3 nucleotide sequence: TGCGCCAGCAGCTTCACAGATAACTATGGCTACACCTTC.

The J gene is TRBJ2-1, the V gene TRBV7-9, with 10 bases aligning to TRBD2. CDR3 length: 14 residues. CDR1 and CDR2 from the germline V gene are SEHNR and FQNEAQ (reference sequence). Trimming cost V 11 bases and J 4 bases; bases outside gene matches: 8. This CDR3 reads CAFPTSGLYNEQFF. CDR3 DNA: TGTGCCTTCCCGACTAGCGGGCTTTACAATGAGCAGTTCTTC.

The rearrangement uses TRBV6-4 and TRBJ1-1; weak D call: TRBD1 (5 bases). There are 14 residues in the CDR3. Per germline, CDR1 MRHNA and CDR2 SNTAGT. V was shortened by 0 bases and J by 1 base, with 6 bases between the two germline ends. CDR3 coding DNA: TGTGCCAGCAGTGACTCCGACAGGAACACTGAAGCTTTCTTT. Its protein product is CASSDSDRNTEAFF.

On this clone itself: The junction shows a germline mismatch at one end, possibly a read error. The chain uses TRBV30 and TRBJ1-2; 7 bases align to TRBD1. CDR1 GTSNPN and CDR2 SVGIG come from the germline V gene (reference sequence). The CDR3 totals 14 residues. CDR3 sequence reads: CAWRRDRANYAYTF. The CDR3, as DNA: TGTGCCTGGAGGAGGGACAGAGCTAACTATGCCTACACCTTC.

The rearrangement uses TRBV28 and TRBJ1-2; D is possibly TRBD1 (6 bases). V shed 6 bases and J shed 1 base, with 18 bases lying between them. Germline V gives CDR1 MDHEN, CDR2 SYDVKM. The CDR3 totals 16 residues. The CDR3 loop reads CASSTDDRPLNYGYTF. DNA for the CDR3: TGTGCCAGCAGCACCGACGACAGGCCCCTTAACTATGGCTACACCTTC.

This rearrangement joins TRBV5-6 to TRBJ2-7; no clear D. Trimming took 0 bases from V and 3 from J, leaving 7 bases between them. This CDR3 has 13 residues. Germline lookup yields CDR1 SGHDT and CDR2 YYEEEE. The CDR3 reads CASSLAGFYEQYF. The CDR3 DNA follows: TGTGCCAGCAGCTTGGCAGGATTCTACGAGCAGTACTTC.

In this sample, this clone turned up once. This chain joins TRBV4-2 and TRBJ1-2, with TRBD1 as a possible D gene (6 bases). The CDR3 runs to 15 residues. The V gene's germline CDR1 is LGHNA and CDR2 YNFKEQ. Trimming cost V 2 bases and J 5 bases, with 15 bases left between them. DNA of the CDR3: TGTGCCAGCAGCCAACGTAGACAGGACCTATATGGCTACACCTTC. Amino acids: CASSQRRQDLYGYTF.